This record concerns one TCR beta chain sequence. This clone has just one count. The target of this receptor is not known. Base qualities are not at hand, and no much larger clone is one base apart. In the germline V gene, CDR1 corresponds to SQVTM and CDR2 to ANQGSEA. V is trimmed back by 5 bases and J by 8 bases, and the junction contains 10 bases that no gene match accounts for. The CDR3 sequence holds 14 residues, the cysteine and phenylalanine included. CDR3 DNA is the only sequence kept; it has 42 bases, read in frame from the first base. Receptors were amplified or captured by the immunoSEQ multiplex PCR assay. For the multiplex PCR, a mixture combining 60 forward primers for TCR Vbeta segments and 13 reverse primers for TCR Jbeta segments was used. The CDR3 region of rearranged TCR beta genes was amplified from genomic DNA by a multiplex PCR assay. On the Illumina HiSeq System, the amplified TCR beta libraries were sequenced as 87-base-pair reads. In the source study's methods: A later analysis tallied roughly 76 million unique TCR beta chains across the 600 to 700 repertoires, and 10 million to 11 million of those chains were shared by two or more donors. Raw reads were error-corrected and collapsed into unique sequences by a nearest-neighbor algorithm in which closely related sequences were merged to remove PCR and sequencing errors. Alignment of CDR3 sequences to IMGT reference sequences was used to assign V, D and J gene segments. For a sequence to be retained, a match of at least six nucleotides was required to both a V gene segment and a J gene segment. Rearrangements were called productive when the CDR3 lacked stop codons and stayed in frame with V and J; all others were non-productive. CDR3 was defined according to IMGT convention as the region running from the second conserved V-encoded cysteine to the conserved J-encoded phenylalanine. Sequences without an unambiguous match to a single V gene segment were excluded from the earlier analysis of a few hundred of the donors. In an earlier analysis of 587 of the donors, a V segment was called functional when productive rearrangements were above 56.7%, and segregating when the standard deviation between donors exceeded 5%. A statistical classification framework was built for diagnosing cytomegalovirus status from the catalog of TCR beta chain sequences. V and J gene assignment, in a later analysis, came from comparing TCR nucleotide sequences with IMGT/GENE-DB human TR gene sequences. Using the TCRdist pipeline, a later analysis assigned CDR3 sequences along with most-parsimonious VDJ recombination scenarios. A later analysis defined each TCR beta chain by its CDR3 amino acid sequence plus V-gene family, and excluded reads lacking a unique V-gene family. A later analysis removed several hundred highly shared, low-generation-probability nucleotide sequences to deal with suspected cross-contamination and a sequencing artifact. In a later analysis, a clonal expansion index was calculated for each public chain from normalized within-repertoire ranks of inferred template counts. Generation probabilities in a later analysis came from a VDJ recombination model fitted to out-of-frame rearrangements, and those results were checked against IGoR. Hypergeometric tests were used in a later analysis to score TCR-TCR, TCR-HLA and TCR-CMV co-occurrence, with a repertoire-size bias correction applied to the TCR pairs. A later analysis estimated false discovery rates by permuting HLA or CMV assignments 20 times. In a later analysis, co-occurring TCRs were grouped using DBSCAN, and TCRdist sequence similarity was added for clustering within HLA-allele-positive subsets. Repertoires with fewer than 30,000 or more than 120,000 public chains, plus five repertoires with anomalous nucleotide sharing, were excluded from co-occurrence clustering. Here the immuneACCESS table is served through TCRdb, limited to in-frame sequences with V and J called. Missing clones are a known gap in these copies; in checked studies unresolved V genes cover under half, and the rest lacks a known reason. V and J calls and clone size are as listed in that table; D and trimming were resolved from the DNA. The sample table holds hundreds of thousands of clones, of which roughly 90% were seen once. More than 2% of the sample belongs to the ten largest clones.

The entry originates in a study of cytomegalovirus exposure and HLA in healthy donors (dated by TCRdb to the late 2010s). A note on the overall study: According to an earlier analysis of several hundred of the donors, about 179 million T cells yielded 120 million or so unique TCR beta sequences and 276 Gb of sequence data. An early release that covered fewer than 800 HLA-typed donors contained around 300 gigabases of sequencing data and around 85 million unique TCR sequences. Of the 300 to 500 genotyped donors, less than 90% were placed in the genetic ancestry cluster associated with self-reported Caucasian donors. The study aimed to test whether cataloging public T cell receptors could reveal signatures of past pathogen exposure. The T cell repertoires of some 670 subjects were profiled by immunosequencing and related to cytomegalovirus serostatus. Besides the first cohort of approximately 670 subjects, a separate validation cohort made up of 120 different subjects was used. To predict cytomegalovirus infection status, the study brought together high-throughput TCR immunosequencing, statistical association of individual TCRs with disease status, and machine learning. In a later analysis, previously published TCR beta repertoires from 550 to 700 donors were re-analyzed and high-resolution HLA genotyping was added so that TCR occurrence patterns could be studied. Rather than drawing on any new phenotypic data, the later analysis identified candidate immune exposures from TCR beta sequences and the way those sequences occurred across donors. An earlier analysis of several hundred of the donors used high-throughput TCR beta sequencing to judge whether each TCR beta V gene segment behaved as functional or pseudogenic. Donor age, sex, ethnicity and CMV serostatus were compiled together with the repertoire data. In a later genetic analysis, genome-wide SNP genotypes for about 65% of the roughly 700 donors were used, and that subset was treated as a discovery cohort. All discovery cohort repertoires had been generated on a single sequencing platform. Both class I and class II loci were covered by HLA typing, at four-digit resolution. The number of donors typed differed by locus, with 629-630 for A, B, C, DRB1 and DQB1, around 560 for DQA1, under 610 for DPA1, and about 450 for DPB1. A few DR-DQ haplotypes were handled as single units for association and clustering because linkage in the cohort was strong. Across approximately 420 genotyped donors of the cohort, an average of approximately 240,000 unique TCR beta nucleotide sequences per donor were sequenced, and approximately 17% of those sequences were non-productive.

What the work shows at the level of the full study, not this receptor alone: A further reported finding was that TCR beta sequences accurately predicted the HLA-A and HLA-B alleles for most subjects in the first cohort. For the cohort, immune exposure information was limited to CMV serostatus. According to a later analysis, parvovirus B19, influenza, CMV and Epstein-Barr virus appeared linked to several top co-occurrence clusters. A later analysis found that TCR association rates varied across HLA loci, with DRB1 alleles showing the most associated TCRs and HLA-C alleles the fewest. It was suggested by the authors that the approach could potentially be generalized to other disease states and immunological phenotypes. The study listed 164 TCR beta chains as associated with cytomegalovirus. When HLA alleles, especially DR and DQ, strongly co-occurred, attributing TCR associations to individual alleles was difficult. Presence/absence analyses assumed roughly uniform sequencing depth across donors, an assumption that may not hold. Because counts were too low, about 18 rarely observed V segments, including chromosome 9 orphons, were excluded from the earlier analysis of 587 of the donors. Compared with equally common non-associated chains, HLA-associated TCR beta chains in a later analysis were more clonally expanded and had lower generation probabilities. HLA typing was unavailable for some donors at each locus, so association tests used only the typed subset. In both the original and validation cohorts, the classifier was reported to diagnose cytomegalovirus status with high specificity and sensitivity. Most TCR sequences were seen in very few donors, while some public TCRs were found in many individuals. The cohort was sequenced for TCR beta chains only, and without alpha or paired-chain data the features that could be detected were limited. A later genetic analysis reported fewer N-insertions in productive TCRs among donors in an Asian-associated ancestry cluster than the roughly 700-donor mean. Correlated functional status among segregating V segments might reflect linkage disequilibrium, but an unknown experimental factor could not be ruled out. A few of the identified cytomegalovirus-associated TCR beta chains were confirmed in vitro to be specific for cytomegalovirus antigens. In an earlier analysis of over 550 of the donors, most TCR beta V segments were observed in productive rearrangements about 87% or about 30% of the time, broadly matching IMGT annotations. The sequencing pipeline was judged likely to have produced a cluster of highly shared sequence variants as a technical artifact. In a later analysis, most CMV-associated TCR beta chains were found to appear HLA-restricted, with HLA associations seemingly driven largely by CMV exposure. V-gene and J-gene trimming of TCR beta chains was associated with a missense DCLRE1C variant in a later genetic analysis, and the association was replicated in an independent cohort. Some IMGT-functional V segments, including TRBV6-2 and TRBV6-3, could not be distinguished by the 87-base-pair reads and were therefore excluded. Specific HLA alleles were associated with 16,951 TCR beta sequences at a false discovery rate of 0.05 in a later analysis.

The cohort was made up of 500 to 850 healthy bone marrow donors. All cohort members were sampled while nominally healthy, although unrecorded immune exposures were likely present. The donor was CMV seronegative and was included in the group of 352 seronegative cohort members. Each donor provided a peripheral blood sample, and peripheral blood mononuclear cells were used for TCR beta sequencing. The Qiagen DNeasy Blood Extraction Kit was used to extract genomic DNA from the blood cell samples. The specimen sequenced was PBMCs. The V and J segments used are TRBV29-1 and TRBJ2-1, and TRBD1 aligns with 9 junction nucleotides. The TCR sequence derives from a woman aged 18-29 years in good health and CMV-seronegative. CDR3 loop: CSVRGDRAIYEQFF. The DNA is TGCAGCGTTAGGGGGGACAGGGCGATATATGAGCAGTTCTTC.